This T cell receptor (beta chain) was found in a study of blood T cell repertoires in COVID-19. Study-level background: PBMCs, B-cell-depleted T cells, or T cells provided the cDNA or gDNA that made up the material.

Participant reports of clinical history set cohort assignment. With 2 bases removed from V and 7 bases from J, the gap between germline ends came to 17 bases. From germline, CDR1 is SGHTA and CDR2 FQGNSA. This CDR3 contains 15 residues. Some clones are missing from TCRdb's copy, which holds only in-frame ones; the method was immunoSEQ multiplex PCR. The table includes around 180,000 clones, 65% to 80% detected once. Source material: PBMCs or T cells enriched from blood (not recorded which). The gene calls are TRBV7-2 and TRBJ1-2; D is possibly TRBD1 (6 bases). The sequence came from a woman aged 45-65 years with acute COVID-19. As DNA, the CDR3 is TGTGCCAGCAGCTTAAGTTTCGGACAGACGGTTGGCTACACCTTC. It yields the protein CASSLSFGQTVGYTF.